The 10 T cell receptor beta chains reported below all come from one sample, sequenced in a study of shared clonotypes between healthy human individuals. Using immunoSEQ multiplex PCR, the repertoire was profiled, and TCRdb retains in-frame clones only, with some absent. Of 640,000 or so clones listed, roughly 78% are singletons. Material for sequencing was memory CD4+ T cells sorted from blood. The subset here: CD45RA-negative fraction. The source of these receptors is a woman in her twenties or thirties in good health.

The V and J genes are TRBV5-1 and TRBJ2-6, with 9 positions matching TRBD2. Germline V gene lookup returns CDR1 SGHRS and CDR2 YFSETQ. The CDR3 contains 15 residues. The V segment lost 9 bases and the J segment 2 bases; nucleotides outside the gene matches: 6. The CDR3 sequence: CATAGGAAGANVLTF. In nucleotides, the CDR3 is TGCGCCACCGCGGGGGGGGCTGCTGGGGCCAACGTCCTGACTTTC.

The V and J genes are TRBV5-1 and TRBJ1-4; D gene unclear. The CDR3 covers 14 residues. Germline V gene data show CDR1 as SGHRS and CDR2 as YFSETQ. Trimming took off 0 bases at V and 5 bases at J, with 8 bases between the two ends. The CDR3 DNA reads TGCGCCAGCAGCTTGGAACAGCTGAATGAAAAACTGTTTTTT. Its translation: CASSLEQLNEKLFF.

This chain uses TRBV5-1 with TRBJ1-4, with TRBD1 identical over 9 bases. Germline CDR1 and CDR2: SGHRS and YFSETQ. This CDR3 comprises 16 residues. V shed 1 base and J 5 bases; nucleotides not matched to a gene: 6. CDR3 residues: CASSLQKTGGNEKLFF. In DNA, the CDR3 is TGCGCCAGCAGCTTGCAAAAGACAGGGGGGAATGAAAAACTGTTTTTT.

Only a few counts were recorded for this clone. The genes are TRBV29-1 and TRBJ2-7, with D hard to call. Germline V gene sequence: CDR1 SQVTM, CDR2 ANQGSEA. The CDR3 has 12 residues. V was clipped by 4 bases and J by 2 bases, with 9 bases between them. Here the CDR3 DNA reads TGCAGCGTTGCCACGGATGCCTACGAGCAGTACTTC. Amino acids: CSVATDAYEQYF.

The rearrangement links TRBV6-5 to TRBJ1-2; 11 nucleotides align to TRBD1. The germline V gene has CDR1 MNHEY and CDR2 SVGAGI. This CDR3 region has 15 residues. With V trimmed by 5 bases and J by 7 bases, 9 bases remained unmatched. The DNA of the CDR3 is TGTGCCAGCAGTCTCTCCGGGACAGGGGGTGGTGGCTACACCTTC. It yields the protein CASSLSGTGGGGYTF.

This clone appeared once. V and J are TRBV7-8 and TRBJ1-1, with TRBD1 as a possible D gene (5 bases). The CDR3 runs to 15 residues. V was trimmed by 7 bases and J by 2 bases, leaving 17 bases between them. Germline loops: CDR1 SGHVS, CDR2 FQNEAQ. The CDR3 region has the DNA TGTGCCAGCAACAAAGCCGGGACGTTAAACACTGAAGCTTTCTTT. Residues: CASNKAGTLNTEAFF. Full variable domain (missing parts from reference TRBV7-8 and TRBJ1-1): GAGVSQSPRYKVAKRGQDVALRCDPISGHVSLFWYQQALGQGPEFLTYFQNEAQLDKSGLPSDRFFAERPEGSVSTLKIQRTQQEDSAVYLCASNKAGTLNTEAFFGQGTRLTVV.

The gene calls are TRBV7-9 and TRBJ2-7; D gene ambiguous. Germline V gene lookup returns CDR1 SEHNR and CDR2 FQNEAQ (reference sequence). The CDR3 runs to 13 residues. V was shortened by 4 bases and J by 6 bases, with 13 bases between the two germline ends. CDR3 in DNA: TGTGCCAGCAGCTGGAGTAGTACCGGCGAGCAGTACTTC. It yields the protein CASSWSSTGEQYF.

CDR3 DNA sequence: TGTGCCAGCAGCGGGACCCCTTCCAATGAGCAGTTCTTC. It is translated as CASSGTPSNEQFF. The chain combines TRBV25-1 with TRBJ2-1, with D possibly being TRBD1 or TRBD2 (5 bases each). V dropped 6 bases and J dropped 6 bases, with 12 bases sitting between them. CDR1 and CDR2 from the germline V gene are MGHDK and SYGVNS. The CDR3 has 13 amino acids.

This chain's CDR3 is CASSYSRQGVSGYTF. The DNA of the CDR3 is TGTGCCAGCAGTTACTCGAGACAGGGAGTATCTGGCTACACCTTC. The chain is built from TRBV6-5 and TRBJ1-2, with 7 bases matching TRBD1. CDR1 and CDR2 from the germline V gene are MNHEY and SVGAGI. This CDR3 is built from 15 residues. Germline trimming cut 0 bases from V and 7 bases from J; bases unmatched to any gene: 8.

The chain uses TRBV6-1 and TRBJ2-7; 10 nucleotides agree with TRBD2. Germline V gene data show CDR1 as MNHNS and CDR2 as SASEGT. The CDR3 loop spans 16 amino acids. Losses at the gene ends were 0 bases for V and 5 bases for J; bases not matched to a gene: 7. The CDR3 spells CASSEAAGLAVNEQYF. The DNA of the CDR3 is TGTGCCAGCAGTGAAGCTGCTGGACTAGCGGTAAACGAGCAGTACTTC.